The text below deals with one T cell receptor (beta chain). Its specificity is unknown. The entry originates in a study of CD8+CD57+ T cells in acquired aplastic anemia. Study in general: Roughly 3 ug was the average amount of DNA from sorted CD4+ and CD8+ cells. Points from the study as a whole: CD8+ Simpson's diversity in patients was not significantly different from that in controls. Patients and controls shared over 25 CD8+ CDR3 sequences.

Germline-derived CDR1 and CDR2 are MNHEY and SMNVEV (reference sequence). The CDR3 contains 17 residues. V was shortened by 1 base and J by 8 bases, with 20 bases between the two germline ends. The template for TCR beta VDJ and CDR3 sequence profiling was genomic DNA. MiXCR, run by TCRdb on the reads, gives a single entry per CDR3 protein. This table has 400,000 to 500,000 distinct CDR3 sequences, 65% to 75% appearing once. The rearrangement uses TRBV27 and TRBJ1-4, with TRBD1 as a possible D gene (6 bases). The TCR sequence derives from a human donor in good health, serving as a control. Source material: sorted CD4+, CD8+, or CD8+CD57+ T cells (not recorded which) from PBMCs. This CDR3 reads CASSLWRTVADVEKLFF. In DNA form, the CDR3 reads TGTGCCAGCAGTTTATGGAGGACAGTCGCCGATGTAGAAAAACTGTTTTTT.